The T cell receptor beta chain under discussion was sequenced for a study of blood T cell repertoires in COVID-19. Study context: Samples taken during acute and convalescent COVID-19 were collected in the United States, Italy and Spain. Sources were T cells, B-cell-depleted T cells, or PBMCs; the material itself was cDNA or gDNA.

V lost 3 bases to trimming and J lost 2 bases, with 10 bases between them. Germline loops: CDR1 KGHSH, CDR2 LQKENI. This CDR3 spans 15 amino acids. Repertoires were generated with immunoSEQ multiplex PCR, while TCRdb's copy carries only in-frame clones and drops some. Of about 58,000 clones listed, more than 80% were seen once; the top ten hold approximately 15%. The chain joins TRBV18 to TRBJ2-2; perhaps TRBD1 as D (6 bases). Sequencing input: peripheral blood. The TCR comes from a human donor in a cohort sampled during active COVID-19. The CDR3 nucleotides read TGTGCCAGCTCACCCCAGGGGTCAAACACCGGGGAGCTGTTTTTT. Amino acids: CASSPQGSNTGELFF.